This T cell receptor (beta chain) was identified during a study of T-cell memory formation after mild COVID-19. MiXCR, applied by TCRdb to the 5' RACE reads, yields one record per CDR3 protein. The table includes around 110,000 distinct CDR3 sequences, over 13% detected once. CDR1 and CDR2 from the germline V gene are SGHVS and FNYEAQ. This CDR3 is 17 amino acids long. Trimming stripped 2 bases from V and 4 bases from J, with 18 bases between. Study results and caveats: The appearance of some responding clones in pre-infection memory suggested that cross-reactive memory joined.

This clonotype has a count of ten or more. Its antigen is unidentified. The sequenced sample was PBMCs or a T cell subset sorted from them (not recorded which). The sequence was collected from a man aged 18 to 29 who had mild COVID-19 (a few samples of this study predate the infection). Cell type and time point are not known. V gene TRBV7-6 combines with J gene TRBJ1-5, with TRBD1 as a possible D gene (5 bases). CDR3 loop: CASSLNDGGWGNQPQHF. CDR3 sequence (DNA): TGTGCCAGCAGCTTAAACGATGGAGGATGGGGGAATCAGCCCCAGCATTTT.